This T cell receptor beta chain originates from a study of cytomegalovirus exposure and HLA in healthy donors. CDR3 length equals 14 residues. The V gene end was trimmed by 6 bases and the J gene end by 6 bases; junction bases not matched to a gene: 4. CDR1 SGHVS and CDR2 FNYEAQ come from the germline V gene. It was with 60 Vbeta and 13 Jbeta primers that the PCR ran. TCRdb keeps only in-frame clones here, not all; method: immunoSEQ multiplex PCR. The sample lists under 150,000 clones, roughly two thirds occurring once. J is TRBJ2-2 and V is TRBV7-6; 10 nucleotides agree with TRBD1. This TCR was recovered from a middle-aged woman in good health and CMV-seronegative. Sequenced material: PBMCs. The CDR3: CASSNGQGAGELFF. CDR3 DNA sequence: TGTGCCAGCAGTAACGGACAGGGGGCCGGGGAGCTGTTTTTT.